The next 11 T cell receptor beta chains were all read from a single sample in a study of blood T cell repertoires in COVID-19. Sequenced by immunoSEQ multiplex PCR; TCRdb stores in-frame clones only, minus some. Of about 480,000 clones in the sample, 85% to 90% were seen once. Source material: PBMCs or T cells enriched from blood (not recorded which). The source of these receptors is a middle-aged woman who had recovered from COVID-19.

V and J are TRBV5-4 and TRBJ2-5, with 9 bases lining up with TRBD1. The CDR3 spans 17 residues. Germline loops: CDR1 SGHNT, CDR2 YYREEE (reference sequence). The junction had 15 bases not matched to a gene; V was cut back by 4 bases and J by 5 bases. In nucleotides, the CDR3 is TGTGCCAGCAGCCCAATGACGACCGGGACAGGGAGGGAGACCCAGTACTTC. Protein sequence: CASSPMTTGTGRETQYF.

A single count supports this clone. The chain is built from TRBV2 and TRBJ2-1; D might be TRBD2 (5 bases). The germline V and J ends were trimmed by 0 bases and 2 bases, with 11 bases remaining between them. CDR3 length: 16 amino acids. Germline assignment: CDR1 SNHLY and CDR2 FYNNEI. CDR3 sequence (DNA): TGTGCCAGCAGTGAAGCACCGGGGAAGGCCTACAATGAGCAGTTCTTC. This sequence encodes CASSEAPGKAYNEQFF.

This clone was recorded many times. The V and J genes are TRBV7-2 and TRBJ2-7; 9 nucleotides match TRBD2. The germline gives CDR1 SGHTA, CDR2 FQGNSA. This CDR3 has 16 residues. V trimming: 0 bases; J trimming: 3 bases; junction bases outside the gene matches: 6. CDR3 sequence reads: CASSLAPSGMLYEQYF. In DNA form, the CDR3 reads TGTGCCAGCAGCTTAGCGCCTAGCGGGATGCTCTACGAGCAGTACTTC.

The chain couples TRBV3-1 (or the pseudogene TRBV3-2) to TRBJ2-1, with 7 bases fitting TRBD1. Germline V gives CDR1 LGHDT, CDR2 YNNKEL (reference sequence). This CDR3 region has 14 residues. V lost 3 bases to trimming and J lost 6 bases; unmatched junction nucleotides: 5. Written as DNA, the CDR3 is TGTGCCAGCAGCCAGAGGGCAGGGGGCAATGAGCAGTTCTTC. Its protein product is CASSQRAGGNEQFF.

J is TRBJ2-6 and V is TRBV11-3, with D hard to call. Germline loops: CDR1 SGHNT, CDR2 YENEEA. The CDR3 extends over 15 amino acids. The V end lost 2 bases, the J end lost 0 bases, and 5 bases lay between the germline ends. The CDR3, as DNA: TGTGCCAGCAGCTTACCTGTCTCTGGGGCCAACGTCCTGACTTTC. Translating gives CASSLPVSGANVLTF.

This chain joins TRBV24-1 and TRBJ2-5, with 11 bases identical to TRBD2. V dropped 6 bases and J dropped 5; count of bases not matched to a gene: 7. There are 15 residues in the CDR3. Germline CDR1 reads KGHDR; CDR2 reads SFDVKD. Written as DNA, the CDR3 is TGTGCCACCAGTAGTTTAGCGGGAGGGCCGGAGACCCAGTACTTC. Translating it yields CATSSLAGGPETQYF.

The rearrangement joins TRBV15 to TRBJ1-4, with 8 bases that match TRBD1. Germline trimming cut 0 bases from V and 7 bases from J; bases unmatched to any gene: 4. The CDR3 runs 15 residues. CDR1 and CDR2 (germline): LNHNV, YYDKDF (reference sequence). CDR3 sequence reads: CATSRDGQGGEKLFF. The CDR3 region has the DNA TGTGCCACCAGCAGAGATGGACAGGGCGGTGAAAAACTGTTTTTT.

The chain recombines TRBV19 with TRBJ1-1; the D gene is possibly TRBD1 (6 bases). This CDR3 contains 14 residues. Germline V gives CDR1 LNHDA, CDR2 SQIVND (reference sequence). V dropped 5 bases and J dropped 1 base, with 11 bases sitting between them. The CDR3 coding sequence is TGTGCCAGTAGTGGCGTGACAGGGAACACTGAAGCTTTCTTT. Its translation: CASSGVTGNTEAFF.

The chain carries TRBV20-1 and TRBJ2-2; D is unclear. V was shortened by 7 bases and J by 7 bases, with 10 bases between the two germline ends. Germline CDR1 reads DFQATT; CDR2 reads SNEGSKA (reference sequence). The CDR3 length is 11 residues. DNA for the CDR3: TGCAGTGTCAGTGGAGTCGGGGAGCTGTTTTTT. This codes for CSVSGVGELFF.

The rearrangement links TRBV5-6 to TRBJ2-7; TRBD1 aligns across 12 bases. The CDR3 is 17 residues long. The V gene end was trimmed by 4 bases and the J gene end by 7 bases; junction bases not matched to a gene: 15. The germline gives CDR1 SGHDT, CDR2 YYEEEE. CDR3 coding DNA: TGTGCCAGCAGCGACCGGGACAGGGGGCGAGTTCTATGGGAGCAGTACTTC. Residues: CASSDRDRGRVLWEQYF. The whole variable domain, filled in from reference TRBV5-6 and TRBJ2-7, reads DAGVTQSPTHLIKTRGQQVTLRCSPKSGHDTVSWYQQALGQGPQFIFQYYEEEERQRGNFPDRFSGHQFPNYSSELNVNALLLGDSALYLCASSDRDRGRVLWEQYFGPGTRLTVT.

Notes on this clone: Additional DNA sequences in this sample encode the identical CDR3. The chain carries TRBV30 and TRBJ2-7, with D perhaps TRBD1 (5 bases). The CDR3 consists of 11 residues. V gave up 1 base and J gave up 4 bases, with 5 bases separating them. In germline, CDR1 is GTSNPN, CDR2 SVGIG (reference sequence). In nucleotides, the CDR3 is TGTGCCTGGAGTGGGACATACGAGCAGTACTTC. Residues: CAWSGTYEQYF.